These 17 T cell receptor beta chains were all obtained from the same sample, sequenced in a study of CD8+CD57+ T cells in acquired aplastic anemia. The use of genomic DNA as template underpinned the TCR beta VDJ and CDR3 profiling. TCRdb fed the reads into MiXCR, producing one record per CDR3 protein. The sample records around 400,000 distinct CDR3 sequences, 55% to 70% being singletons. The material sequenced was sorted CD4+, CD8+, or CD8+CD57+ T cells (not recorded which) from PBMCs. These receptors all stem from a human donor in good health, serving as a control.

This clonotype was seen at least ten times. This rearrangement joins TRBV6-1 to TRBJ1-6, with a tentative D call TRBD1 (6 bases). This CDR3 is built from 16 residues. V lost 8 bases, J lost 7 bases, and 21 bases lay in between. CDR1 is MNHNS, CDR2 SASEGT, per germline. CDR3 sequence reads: CASVRERGGNNSPLHF. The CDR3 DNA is TGTGCCAGCGTTAGAGAACGAGGGGGGAACAATTCACCCCTCCACTTT.

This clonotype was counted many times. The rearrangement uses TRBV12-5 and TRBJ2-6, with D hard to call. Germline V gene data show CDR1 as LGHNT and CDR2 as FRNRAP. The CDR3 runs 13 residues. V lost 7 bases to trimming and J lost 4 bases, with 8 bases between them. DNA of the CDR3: TGTGCTAGTGCCATGGCCGGGGCCAACGTCCTGACTTTC. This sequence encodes CASAMAGANVLTF. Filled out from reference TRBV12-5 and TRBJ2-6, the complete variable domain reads DARVTQTPRHKVTEMGQEVTMRCQPILGHNTVFWYRQTMMQGLELLAYFRNRAPLDDSGMPKDRFSAEMPDATLATLKIQPSEPRDSAVYFCASAMAGANVLTFGAGSRLTVL.

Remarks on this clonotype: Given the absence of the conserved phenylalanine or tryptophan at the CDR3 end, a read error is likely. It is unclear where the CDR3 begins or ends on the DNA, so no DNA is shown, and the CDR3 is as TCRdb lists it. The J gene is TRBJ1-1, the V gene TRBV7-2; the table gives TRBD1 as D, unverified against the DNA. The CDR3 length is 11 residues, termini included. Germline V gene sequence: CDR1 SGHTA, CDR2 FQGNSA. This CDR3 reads CASSLERGGFT.

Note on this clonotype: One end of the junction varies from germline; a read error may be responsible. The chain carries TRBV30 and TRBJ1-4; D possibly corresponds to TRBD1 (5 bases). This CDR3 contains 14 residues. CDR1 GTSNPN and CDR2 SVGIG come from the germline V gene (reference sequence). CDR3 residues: CAWSPGPFNEKLSF. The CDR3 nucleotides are TGTGCCTGGAGCCCGGGGCCTTTCAATGAAAAACTGTCTTTT.

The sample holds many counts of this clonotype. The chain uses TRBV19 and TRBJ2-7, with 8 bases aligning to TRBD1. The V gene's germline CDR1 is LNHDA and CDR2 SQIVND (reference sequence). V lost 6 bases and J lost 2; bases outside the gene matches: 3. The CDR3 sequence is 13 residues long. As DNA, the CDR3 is TGTGCCAGTAGCCGGGACAGGACCTACGAGCAGTACTTC. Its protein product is CASSRDRTYEQYF.

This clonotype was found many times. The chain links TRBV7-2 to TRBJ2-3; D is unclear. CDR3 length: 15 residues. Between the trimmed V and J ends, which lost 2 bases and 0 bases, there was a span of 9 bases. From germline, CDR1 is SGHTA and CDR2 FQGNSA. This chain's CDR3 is CASSLQRTSTDTQYF. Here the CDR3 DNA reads TGTGCCAGCAGCTTACAACGAACTAGCACAGATACGCAGTATTTT.

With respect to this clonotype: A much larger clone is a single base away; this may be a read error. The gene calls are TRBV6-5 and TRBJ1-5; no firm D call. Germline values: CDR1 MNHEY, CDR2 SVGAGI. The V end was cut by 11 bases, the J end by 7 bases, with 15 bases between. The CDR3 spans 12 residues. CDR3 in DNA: TGTGCCGGCGGTAGGGAAAGACAGCCCCAGCATTTT. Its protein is CAGGRERQPQHF.

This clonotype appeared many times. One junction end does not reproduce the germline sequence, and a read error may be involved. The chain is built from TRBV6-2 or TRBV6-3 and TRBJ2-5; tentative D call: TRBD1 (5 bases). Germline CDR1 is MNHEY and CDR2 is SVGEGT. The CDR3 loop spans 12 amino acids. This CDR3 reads CASSSRAETQYF. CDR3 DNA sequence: TGCGCCAGCAGTTCCAGGGCGGAGACCCAGTACTTC.

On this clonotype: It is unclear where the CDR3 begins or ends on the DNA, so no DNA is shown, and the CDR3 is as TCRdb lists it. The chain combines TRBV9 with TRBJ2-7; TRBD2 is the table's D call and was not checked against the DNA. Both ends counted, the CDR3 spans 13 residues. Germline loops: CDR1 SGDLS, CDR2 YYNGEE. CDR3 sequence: CASTHYEQYFGPV.

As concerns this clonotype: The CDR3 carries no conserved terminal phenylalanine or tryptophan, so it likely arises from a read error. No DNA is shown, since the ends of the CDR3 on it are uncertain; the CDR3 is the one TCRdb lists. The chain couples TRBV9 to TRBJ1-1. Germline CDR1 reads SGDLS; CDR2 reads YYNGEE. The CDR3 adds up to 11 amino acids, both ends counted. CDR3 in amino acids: CASSVAAGAFV.

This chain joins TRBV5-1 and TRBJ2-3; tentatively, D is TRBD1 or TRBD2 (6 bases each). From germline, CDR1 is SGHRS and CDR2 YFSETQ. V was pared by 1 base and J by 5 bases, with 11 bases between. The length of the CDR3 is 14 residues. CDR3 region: CASSLLGGGDTQYF. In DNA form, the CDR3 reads TGCGCCAGCAGCTTGCTGGGGGGCGGAGATACGCAGTATTTT.

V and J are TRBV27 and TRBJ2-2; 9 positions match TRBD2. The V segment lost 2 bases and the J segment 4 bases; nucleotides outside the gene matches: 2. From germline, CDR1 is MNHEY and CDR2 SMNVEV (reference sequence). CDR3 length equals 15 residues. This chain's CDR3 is CASSLAGGFTGELFF. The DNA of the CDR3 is TGTGCCAGCAGTTTAGCGGGGGGGTTCACCGGGGAGCTGTTTTTT.

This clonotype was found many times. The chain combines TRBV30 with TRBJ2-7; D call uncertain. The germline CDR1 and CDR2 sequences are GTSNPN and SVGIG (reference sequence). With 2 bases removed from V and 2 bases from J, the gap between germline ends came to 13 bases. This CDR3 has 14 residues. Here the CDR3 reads CAWSRTVPTYEQYF. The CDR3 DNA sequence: TGTGCCTGGAGTCGAACAGTCCCTACCTACGAGCAGTACTTC.

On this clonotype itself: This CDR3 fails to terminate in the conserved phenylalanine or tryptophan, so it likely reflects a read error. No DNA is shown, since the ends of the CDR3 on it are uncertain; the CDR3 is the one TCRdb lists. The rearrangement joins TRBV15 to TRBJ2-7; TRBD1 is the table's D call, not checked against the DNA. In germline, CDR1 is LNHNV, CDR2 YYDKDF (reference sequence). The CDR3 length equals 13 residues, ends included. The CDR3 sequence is CASCREDRYEKYL.

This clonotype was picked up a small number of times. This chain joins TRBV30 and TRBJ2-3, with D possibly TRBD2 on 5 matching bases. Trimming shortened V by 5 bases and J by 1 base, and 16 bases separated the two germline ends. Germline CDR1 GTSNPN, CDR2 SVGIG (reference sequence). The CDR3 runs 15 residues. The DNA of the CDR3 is TGTGCCTGGGCCCTCGGACTGAGCGGCACAGATACGCAGTATTTT. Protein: CAWALGLSGTDTQYF.

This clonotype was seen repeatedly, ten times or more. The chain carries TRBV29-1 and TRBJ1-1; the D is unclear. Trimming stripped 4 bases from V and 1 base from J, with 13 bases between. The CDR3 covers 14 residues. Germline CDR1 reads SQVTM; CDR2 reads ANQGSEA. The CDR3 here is CSVGRGRGNTEAFF. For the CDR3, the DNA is TGCAGCGTTGGGAGAGGGCGAGGGAACACTGAAGCTTTCTTT.

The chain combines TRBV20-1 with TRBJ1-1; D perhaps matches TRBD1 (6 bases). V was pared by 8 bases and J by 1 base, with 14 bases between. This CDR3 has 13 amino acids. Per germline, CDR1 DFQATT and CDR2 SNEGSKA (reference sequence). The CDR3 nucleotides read TGCAGTACCGCTGAGGACAGGAACACTGAAGCTTTCTTT. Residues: CSTAEDRNTEAFF.